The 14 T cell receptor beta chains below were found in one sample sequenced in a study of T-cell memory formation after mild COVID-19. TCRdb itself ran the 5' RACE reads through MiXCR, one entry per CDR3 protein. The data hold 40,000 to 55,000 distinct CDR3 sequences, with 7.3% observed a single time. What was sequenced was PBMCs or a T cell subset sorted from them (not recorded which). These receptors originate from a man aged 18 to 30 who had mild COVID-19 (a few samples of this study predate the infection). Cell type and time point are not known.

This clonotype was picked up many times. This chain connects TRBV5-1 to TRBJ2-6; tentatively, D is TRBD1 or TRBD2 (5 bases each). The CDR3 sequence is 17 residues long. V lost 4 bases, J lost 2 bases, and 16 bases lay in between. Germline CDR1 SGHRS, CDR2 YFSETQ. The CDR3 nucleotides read TGCGCCAGCAGCCCCCAGGGACCAACGGCTGGGGCCAACGTCCTGACTTTC. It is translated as CASSPQGPTAGANVLTF.

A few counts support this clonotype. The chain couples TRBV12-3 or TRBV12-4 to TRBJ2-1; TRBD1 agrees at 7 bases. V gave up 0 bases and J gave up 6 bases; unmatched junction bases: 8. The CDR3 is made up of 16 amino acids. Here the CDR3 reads CASSLAVAGGRNEQFF. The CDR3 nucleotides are TGTGCCAGCAGTTTAGCGGTAGCAGGGGGTCGCAATGAGCAGTTCTTC.

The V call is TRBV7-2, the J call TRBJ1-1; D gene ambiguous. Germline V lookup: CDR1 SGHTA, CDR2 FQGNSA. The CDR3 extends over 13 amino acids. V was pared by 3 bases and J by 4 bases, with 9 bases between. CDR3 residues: CASSLKKGTEAFF. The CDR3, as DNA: TGTGCCAGCAGCTTGAAAAAAGGCACTGAAGCTTTCTTT.

In DNA, the CDR3 is TGTGCCAGCGGATTAGCGGGGGGCCCGCAAGAGACCCAGTACTTC. Translated: CASGLAGGPQETQYF. The chain links TRBV12-3 or TRBV12-4 to TRBJ2-5; 10 bases map to TRBD2. V shed 8 bases and J 2 bases; nucleotides not matched to a gene: 8. This CDR3 is 15 amino acids long.

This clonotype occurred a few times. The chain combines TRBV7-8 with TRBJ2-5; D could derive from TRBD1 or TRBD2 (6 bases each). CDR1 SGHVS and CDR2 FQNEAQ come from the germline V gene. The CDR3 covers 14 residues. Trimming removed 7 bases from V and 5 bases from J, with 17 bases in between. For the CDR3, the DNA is TGTGCCAGCAAAAGGGGGGCAGGGATTGAGACCCAGTACTTC. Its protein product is CASKRGAGIETQYF.

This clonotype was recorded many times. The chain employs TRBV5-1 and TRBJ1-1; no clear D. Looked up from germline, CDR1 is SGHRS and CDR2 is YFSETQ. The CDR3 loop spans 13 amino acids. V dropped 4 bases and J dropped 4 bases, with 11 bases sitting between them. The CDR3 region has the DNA TGCGCCAGCAGCCGGGAAGGGAGCACTGAAGCTTTCTTT. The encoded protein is CASSREGSTEAFF.

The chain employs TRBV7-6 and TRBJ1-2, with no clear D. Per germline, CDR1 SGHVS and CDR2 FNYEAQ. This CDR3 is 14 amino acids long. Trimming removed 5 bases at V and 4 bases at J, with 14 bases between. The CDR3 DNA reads TGTGCCAGCAGCGTGGACGGGAGCCTCTATGGCTACACCTTC. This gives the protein CASSVDGSLYGYTF.

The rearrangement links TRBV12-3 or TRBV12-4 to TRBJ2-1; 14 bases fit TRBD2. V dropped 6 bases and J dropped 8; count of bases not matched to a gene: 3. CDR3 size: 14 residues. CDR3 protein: CASRTSGGAYEQFF. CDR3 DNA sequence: TGTGCCAGCAGGACTAGCGGGGGGGCCTATGAGCAGTTCTTC.

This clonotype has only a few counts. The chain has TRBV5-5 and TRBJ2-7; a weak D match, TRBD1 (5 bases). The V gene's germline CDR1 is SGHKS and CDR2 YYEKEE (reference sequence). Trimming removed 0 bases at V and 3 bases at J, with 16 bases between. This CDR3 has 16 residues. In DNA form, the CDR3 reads TGTGCCAGCAGCTTGGTTTTTGCGGACACGGGCTACGAGCAGTACTTC. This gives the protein CASSLVFADTGYEQYF.

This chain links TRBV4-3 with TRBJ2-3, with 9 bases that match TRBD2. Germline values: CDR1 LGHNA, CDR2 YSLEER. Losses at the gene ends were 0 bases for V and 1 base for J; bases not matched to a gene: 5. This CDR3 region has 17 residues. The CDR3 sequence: CASSQDRAGGGTDTQYF. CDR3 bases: TGCGCCAGCAGCCAAGATCGAGCGGGGGGTGGCACAGATACGCAGTATTTT.

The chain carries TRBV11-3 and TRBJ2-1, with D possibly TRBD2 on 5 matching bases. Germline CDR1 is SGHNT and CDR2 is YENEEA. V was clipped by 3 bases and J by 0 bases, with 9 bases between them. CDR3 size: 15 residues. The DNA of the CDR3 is TGTGCCAGCAGCTTTTCGGGGAGCTCCTACAATGAGCAGTTCTTC. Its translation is CASSFSGSSYNEQFF.

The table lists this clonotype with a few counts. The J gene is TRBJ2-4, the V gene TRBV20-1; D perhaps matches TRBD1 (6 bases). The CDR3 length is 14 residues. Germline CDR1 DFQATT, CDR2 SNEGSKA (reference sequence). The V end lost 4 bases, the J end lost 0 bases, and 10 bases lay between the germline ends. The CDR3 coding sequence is TGCAGTGCTACCGACAGGATAGCCAAAAACATTCAGTACTTC. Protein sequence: CSATDRIAKNIQYF.

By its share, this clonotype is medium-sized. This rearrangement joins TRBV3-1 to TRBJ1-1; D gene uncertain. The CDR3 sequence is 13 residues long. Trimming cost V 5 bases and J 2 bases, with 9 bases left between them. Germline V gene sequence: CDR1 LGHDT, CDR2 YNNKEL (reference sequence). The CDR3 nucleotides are TGTGCCAGCAGCTGGACGGGAAACACTGAAGCTTTCTTT. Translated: CASSWTGNTEAFF.

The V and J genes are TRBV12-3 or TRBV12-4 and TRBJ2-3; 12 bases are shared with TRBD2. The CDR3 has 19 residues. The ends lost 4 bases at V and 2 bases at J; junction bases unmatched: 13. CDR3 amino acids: CASSWGTSGGTRSTDTQYF. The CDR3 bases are TGTGCCAGCAGTTGGGGCACTAGCGGGGGGACAAGGTCCACAGATACGCAGTATTTT.